Following are 19 T cell receptor beta chains from one sample sequenced in a study of shared clonotypes between healthy human individuals. Sequencing used immunoSEQ multiplex PCR; TCRdb keeps in-frame clones, though not all of them. The sample includes about 1.5 million clones, approximately 98% seen only once; the top ten take around 0.47%. Material: naive CD4+ T cells sorted from blood. As to subset: CD45RA+ positively selected. These receptors all come from a man younger than 40 in good health.

The chain links TRBV29-1 to TRBJ1-1; tentatively, D is TRBD1 (5 bases). Trimming pared 3 bases from V and 4 bases from J, leaving 12 bases between. The CDR3 length is 13 residues. The germline CDR1 and CDR2 sequences are SQVTM and ANQGSEA. The CDR3 DNA is TGCAGCGTTGACCCCAGGGTAGGCACTGAAGCTTTCTTT. This codes for CSVDPRVGTEAFF.

V usage is TRBV30 and J usage is TRBJ2-1; D unresolved. This CDR3 is 12 amino acids long. Deletions cut 1 base from V and 5 bases from J, with 6 bases between. CDR1 and CDR2 from the germline V gene are GTSNPN and SVGIG (reference sequence). CDR3 DNA sequence: TGTGCCTGGAGTGGACCCCACAATGAGCAGTTCTTC. It yields the protein CAWSGPHNEQFF.

The chain joins TRBV25-1 to TRBJ2-1; 10 positions match TRBD2. The trim removed 5 bases at V and 6 bases at J, leaving 7 bases unmatched. From germline, CDR1 is MGHDK and CDR2 SYGVNS. This CDR3 comprises 15 residues. The CDR3 sequence is CASSPPGLAINEQFF. The CDR3 DNA reads as TGTGCCAGCAGTCCCCCGGGACTAGCGATCAATGAGCAGTTCTTC.

V is TRBV29-1 and J is TRBJ1-1, with TRBD1 matching over 7 bases. The CDR3 has 15 amino acids. V lost 6 bases and J lost 0; bases outside the gene matches: 10. The germline gives CDR1 SQVTM, CDR2 ANQGSEA. Here the CDR3 reads CSVTTGAGMNTEAFF. The CDR3 DNA is TGCAGCGTAACCACAGGGGCCGGGATGAACACTGAAGCTTTCTTT.

V gene TRBV30 combines with J gene TRBJ2-1; TRBD2 matches at 7 bases. This CDR3 contains 15 residues. Germline-derived CDR1 and CDR2 are GTSNPN and SVGIG (reference sequence). V lost 1 base to trimming and J lost 8 bases; unmatched junction nucleotides: 11. In DNA form, the CDR3 reads TGTGCCTGGAGTGCGGCGGGAGCCGCCCCCCATGAGCAGTTCTTC. Protein product: CAWSAAGAAPHEQFF.

The chain has TRBV18 and TRBJ2-3; a weak D match, TRBD2 (6 bases). With 1 base removed from V and 4 bases from J, the gap between germline ends came to 12 bases. The CDR3 covers 15 residues. The germline V gene has CDR1 KGHSH and CDR2 LQKENI. CDR3 in amino acids: CASSPLSGAADTQYF. CDR3 sequence (DNA): TGTGCCAGCTCACCACTTTCGGGAGCGGCAGATACGCAGTATTTT.

The chain is built from TRBV7-2 and TRBJ2-1; tentatively, D is TRBD2 (5 bases). Germline CDR1 SGHTA, CDR2 FQGNSA. V was cut by 6 bases and J by 11 bases, with 11 bases left in between. CDR3 length: 11 amino acids. CDR3 in DNA: TGTGCCAGCAGTCCTAGCTTTAAGCAGTTCTTC. Its translation: CASSPSFKQFF. Together with reference TRBV7-2 and TRBJ2-1, the CDR3 gives the full variable domain: GAGVSQSPSNKVTEKGKDVELRCDPISGHTALYWYRQSLGQGLEFLIYFQGNSAPDKSGLPSDRFSAERTGGSVSTLTIQRTQQEDSAVYLCASSPSFKQFFGPGTRLTVL.

The chain links TRBV19 to TRBJ1-1; D is uncertain. With 1 base removed from V and 1 base from J, the gap between germline ends came to 10 bases. Germline V CDR1 and CDR2: LNHDA, SQIVND (reference sequence). The CDR3 spans 15 residues. The CDR3 here is CASSIAHLGNTEAFF. CDR3 coding DNA: TGTGCCAGTAGTATAGCCCATCTAGGGAACACTGAAGCTTTCTTT.

V and J are TRBV7-9 and TRBJ2-3, with D uncertain. Germline values: CDR1 SEHNR, CDR2 FQNEAQ (reference sequence). The CDR3 has 15 residues. The V end lost 5 bases, the J end lost 3 bases, and 15 bases lay between the germline ends. CDR3 residues: CASSLETVRTDTQYF. The CDR3 coding sequence is TGTGCCAGCAGCCTGGAAACAGTACGGACAGATACGCAGTATTTT.

This rearrangement joins TRBV11-2 to TRBJ2-7; 12 nucleotides align to TRBD2. With V trimmed by 5 bases and J by 4 bases, 9 bases remained unmatched. This CDR3 region has 16 residues. Per the germline V gene, CDR1 is SGHAT and CDR2 is FQNNGV. CDR3 in amino acids: CASSRPSGRAGYEQYF. DNA for the CDR3: TGTGCCAGCAGCCGCCCTAGCGGGAGGGCCGGGTACGAGCAGTACTTC.

In its sample, this clone was seen once. The rearrangement links TRBV11-2 to TRBJ2-6, with no clear D. Germline values: CDR1 SGHAT, CDR2 FQNNGV. With 6 bases removed from V and 0 bases from J, the gap between germline ends came to 18 bases. This CDR3 region has 18 residues. The CDR3 sequence: CASRQFGRLSSGANVLTF. DNA for the CDR3: TGTGCCAGCAGGCAATTCGGACGGCTTAGCTCTGGGGCCAACGTCCTGACTTTC.

The rearrangement links TRBV28 to TRBJ2-7; TRBD2 aligns across 8 bases. Germline trimming cut 7 bases from V and 4 bases from J; bases unmatched to any gene: 3. The CDR3 contains 12 residues. Germline V gene sequence: CDR1 MDHEN, CDR2 SYDVKM. The CDR3 reads CASTTGGYEQYF. CDR3 nucleotide sequence: TGTGCCAGCACCACGGGGGGGTACGAGCAGTACTTC.

The chain combines TRBV29-1 with TRBJ2-2; 9 bases fit TRBD1. With V trimmed by 7 bases and J by 5 bases, 11 bases remained unmatched. The germline V gene has CDR1 SQVTM and CDR2 ANQGSEA. This CDR3 spans 15 amino acids. CDR3 DNA: TGCAGCGCCCGCCACAGGGGGCTTAATACCGGGGAGCTGTTTTTT. Its translation: CSARHRGLNTGELFF.

This chain connects TRBV5-5 to TRBJ1-4; maybe TRBD1 (5 bases). This CDR3 contains 14 residues. CDR1 is SGHKS and CDR2 is YYEKEE in the germline V gene (reference sequence). Trimming removed 6 bases from V and 0 bases from J, with 9 bases in between. The CDR3 DNA reads as TGTGCCAGCATGGGGGGAGCAACTAATGAAAAACTGTTTTTT. Protein sequence: CASMGGATNEKLFF.

In the case of this clone: The same CDR3 also results from other DNA sequences found in this sample. The V and J genes are TRBV28 and TRBJ2-7; D uncertain. V gave up 3 bases and J gave up 3 bases, with 6 bases separating them. The CDR3 covers 12 residues. The germline V gene has CDR1 MDHEN and CDR2 SYDVKM. The CDR3 sequence is CASSLAYYEQYF. CDR3 bases: TGTGCCAGCAGTTTGGCCTACTACGAGCAGTACTTC. The full variable domain, with the rest looked up from reference TRBV28 and TRBJ2-7, is DVKVTQSSRYLVKRTGEKVFLECVQDMDHENMFWYRQDPGLGLRLIYFSYDVKMKEKGDIPEGYSVSREKKERFSLILESASTNQTSMYLCASSLAYYEQYFGPGTRLTVT.

This chain joins TRBV2 and TRBJ2-3, with 12 nucleotides matching TRBD2. Trimming cost V 7 bases and J 3 bases; bases outside gene matches: 5. This CDR3 is 15 amino acids long. Germline-derived CDR1 and CDR2 are SNHLY and FYNNEI. DNA for the CDR3: TGTGCCAGCACACGACTAGCGGGGGAGACAGATACGCAGTATTTT. Amino acid sequence: CASTRLAGETDTQYF.

This chain joins TRBV30 and TRBJ1-1; TRBD1 might be the D (6 bases). The ends were cut back, 3 bases at V and 8 bases at J, with 13 bases in the middle. The germline V gene encodes CDR1 GTSNPN and CDR2 SVGIG (reference sequence). This CDR3 is built from 12 residues. The CDR3 nucleotides are TGTGCCTGGAGCGAATACAGGGTAGAAGCTTTCTTT. Its translation: CAWSEYRVEAFF.

The V gene is TRBV15, the J gene TRBJ1-4; possibly TRBD1 for D (6 bases). The V gene lost 1 base and the J gene lost 16 bases, with 13 bases spanning the gap. Germline V gene data show CDR1 as LNHNV and CDR2 as YYDKDF (reference sequence). The length of the CDR3 is 12 residues. The CDR3 protein is CATSRVGTNTFF. The CDR3 region has the DNA TGTGCCACCAGCAGAGTCGGGACAAATACGTTTTTT.

V is TRBV5-4 and J is TRBJ2-3, with a tentative D call TRBD1 (7 bases). Trimming pared 9 bases from V and 1 base from J, leaving 18 bases between. CDR3 length: 15 residues. CDR1 is SGHNT, CDR2 YYREEE, per germline (reference sequence). The CDR3 spells CATFQGGVRTDTQYF. DNA of the CDR3: TGTGCCACCTTCCAGGGGGGAGTGCGCACAGATACGCAGTATTTT.